These 15 T cell receptor beta chains were all obtained from the same sample, sequenced in a study of T cell changes during pregnancy in multiple sclerosis. The data were produced by immunoSEQ multiplex PCR, yet TCRdb's version contains in-frame clones alone and is incomplete. The sample shows tens of thousands of clones, about 92% of them seen only once. The sequenced sample was peripheral blood, obtained in the third trimester of pregnancy. The receptor set was obtained from a female donor in good health, enrolled as a control in a pregnancy study.

The chain uses TRBV6-1 and TRBJ1-2; TRBD1 might be the D (6 bases). V was cut by 3 bases and J by 7 bases, with 9 bases left in between. Germline V lookup: CDR1 MNHNS, CDR2 SASEGT. There are 12 residues in the CDR3. The DNA for the CDR3 is TGTGCCAGCAGTGACAGGGGTGGTGGCTACACCTTC. Protein product: CASSDRGGGYTF.

Only one count was recorded for this clone. The chain couples TRBV5-6 to TRBJ2-7; TRBD2 agrees at 9 bases. J gave up 6 bases and V 4 bases, and 5 bases lay outside the gene matches. The CDR3 is made up of 13 amino acids. Germline loops: CDR1 SGHDT, CDR2 YYEEEE. This chain's CDR3 is CASSKAGGAEQYF. CDR3 in DNA: TGTGCCAGCAGCAAAGCGGGAGGAGCCGAGCAGTACTTC.

The chain recombines TRBV19 with TRBJ1-2, with TRBD1 matching over 12 bases. The V segment lost 4 bases and the J segment 0 bases; nucleotides outside the gene matches: 6. Looked up from germline, CDR1 is LNHDA and CDR2 is SQIVND (reference sequence). This CDR3 comprises 17 residues. As DNA, the CDR3 is TGTGCCAGTAGTACGGGACAGGGGGCCGGGACTAACTATGGCTACACCTTC. Translated: CASSTGQGAGTNYGYTF.

This rearrangement joins TRBV2 to TRBJ2-1; D gene uncertain. Per germline, CDR1 SNHLY and CDR2 FYNNEI. CDR3 size: 13 residues. V was shortened by 4 bases and J by 4 bases, with 8 bases between the two germline ends. CDR3 DNA sequence: TGTGCCAGCAGTGTGAGGCGTTACAATGAGCAGTTCTTC. This codes for CASSVRRYNEQFF. Based on the CDR3 plus reference TRBV2 and TRBJ2-1, the full variable domain is EPEVTQTPSHQVTQMGQEVILRCVPISNHLYFYWYRQILGQKVEFLVSFYNNEISEKSEIFDDQFSVERPDGSNFTLKIRSTKLEDSAMYFCASSVRRYNEQFFGPGTRLTVL.

V is TRBV6-5 and J is TRBJ2-1; 11 positions match TRBD1. V trimming: 8 bases; J trimming: 5 bases; junction bases outside the gene matches: 5. In germline, CDR1 is MNHEY, CDR2 SVGAGI. This CDR3 region has 14 residues. CDR3 protein: CASGPGQGDNEQFF. The CDR3 region has the DNA TGTGCCAGCGGCCCGGGACAGGGGGACAATGAGCAGTTCTTC.

The chain joins TRBV7-9 to TRBJ2-7, with 7 bases fitting TRBD1. The germline V gene has CDR1 SEHNR and CDR2 FQNEAQ (reference sequence). This CDR3 is built from 17 residues. The V segment lost 4 bases and the J segment 4 bases; nucleotides outside the gene matches: 16. In nucleotides, the CDR3 is TGTGCCAGCAGCTCCTCTCGGACAGGCGAAGTTTTATACGAGCAGTACTTC. Translation gives CASSSSRTGEVLYEQYF.

The gene calls are TRBV5-1 and TRBJ2-1; the D gene is possibly TRBD1 (7 bases). Between the trimmed V and J ends, which lost 0 bases and 9 bases, there was a span of 10 bases. This CDR3 is 13 amino acids long. Germline V gene sequence: CDR1 SGHRS, CDR2 YFSETQ. In DNA form, the CDR3 reads TGCGCCAGCAGCTTGGTCCAGGGGGGTGAGCAGTTCTTC. Translation: CASSLVQGGEQFF. Together with reference TRBV5-1 and TRBJ2-1, the CDR3 gives the full variable domain: KAGVTQTPRYLIKTRGQQVTLSCSPISGHRSVSWYQQTPGQGLQFLFEYFSETQRNKGNFPGRFSGRQFSNSRSEMNVSTLELGDSALYLCASSLVQGGEQFFGPGTRLTVL.

This rearrangement joins TRBV7-9 to TRBJ2-3; 8 positions match TRBD2. Germline V lookup: CDR1 SEHNR, CDR2 FQNEAQ (reference sequence). Losses at the gene ends were 5 bases for V and 1 base for J; bases not matched to a gene: 14. The CDR3 is 18 amino acids. The CDR3 protein is CASSPELVAGTRTDTQYF. CDR3 bases: TGTGCCAGCAGCCCAGAACTTGTAGCGGGGACACGCACAGATACGCAGTATTTT.

The chain is built from TRBV15 and TRBJ2-3; 8 nucleotides match TRBD1. V lost 0 bases, J lost 3 bases, and 5 bases stayed unmatched. Germline V CDR1 and CDR2: LNHNV, YYDKDF (reference sequence). This CDR3 contains 16 residues. The CDR3: CATSRDRGLSTDTQYF. In DNA form, the CDR3 reads TGTGCCACCAGCAGAGACAGGGGGCTTTCTACAGATACGCAGTATTTT.

The rearrangement joins TRBV5-4 to TRBJ2-1, with 9 bases fitting TRBD2. The CDR3 is 15 amino acids. Germline V gene data show CDR1 as SGHNT and CDR2 as YYREEE (reference sequence). The trim removed 4 bases at V and 0 bases at J, leaving 2 bases unmatched. CDR3 nucleotides: TGTGCCAGCAGCGAGGGACTAGCCTCCTACAATGAGCAGTTCTTC. Translated: CASSEGLASYNEQFF.

The chain has TRBV9 and TRBJ2-5, with D perhaps matching TRBD2 (6 bases). The ends were cut back, 4 bases at V and 5 bases at J, with 21 bases in the middle. This CDR3 spans 16 amino acids. CDR1 is SGDLS, CDR2 YYNGEE, per germline. The CDR3 DNA reads TGTGCCAGCAGCCCCCGGGGTAGCGGAGGCGGGGAGACCCAGTACTTC. Its protein is CASSPRGSGGGETQYF.

The chain has TRBV25-1 and TRBJ2-1, with 10 bases lining up with TRBD2. The CDR3 runs to 15 residues. The germline V gene encodes CDR1 MGHDK and CDR2 SYGVNS. V shed 6 bases and J 7 bases; nucleotides not matched to a gene: 9. CDR3 sequence reads: CASSPGLANENEQFF. CDR3 in DNA: TGTGCCAGCAGCCCGGGACTAGCGAATGAAAATGAGCAGTTCTTC.

This clone was seen more than once but under ten times. In DNA form, the CDR3 reads TGTGCCAGCACCGTAATGTGGGGACAAGGGGCTTTCTTT. It is translated as CASTVMWGQGAFF. This sequence joins TRBV28 and TRBJ1-1, with D possibly TRBD1 on 6 matching bases. CDR3 length: 13 residues. Deletions cut 7 bases from V and 11 bases from J, with 20 bases between. The V gene's germline CDR1 is MDHEN and CDR2 SYDVKM.

In this sample, this clone turned up once. This chain links TRBV25-1 with TRBJ2-2; D remains unclear. V was pared by 1 base and J by 1 base, with 7 bases between. Germline CDR1 and CDR2: MGHDK and SYGVNS. The CDR3 has 15 residues. The DNA of the CDR3 is TGTGCCAGCAGTGAATTCCCACAGAACACCGGGGAGCTGTTTTTT. Amino acids: CASSEFPQNTGELFF.

The rearrangement links TRBV4-1 to TRBJ2-2; 8 bases line up with TRBD2. This CDR3 comprises 14 residues. Germline V gene data show CDR1 as MGHRA and CDR2 as YSYEKL. J gave up 5 bases and V 3 bases, and 2 bases lay outside the gene matches. The CDR3 DNA follows: TGCGCCAGCAGCCAGGTAGCGGGAACCGGGGAGCTGTTTTTT. This encodes CASSQVAGTGELFF.